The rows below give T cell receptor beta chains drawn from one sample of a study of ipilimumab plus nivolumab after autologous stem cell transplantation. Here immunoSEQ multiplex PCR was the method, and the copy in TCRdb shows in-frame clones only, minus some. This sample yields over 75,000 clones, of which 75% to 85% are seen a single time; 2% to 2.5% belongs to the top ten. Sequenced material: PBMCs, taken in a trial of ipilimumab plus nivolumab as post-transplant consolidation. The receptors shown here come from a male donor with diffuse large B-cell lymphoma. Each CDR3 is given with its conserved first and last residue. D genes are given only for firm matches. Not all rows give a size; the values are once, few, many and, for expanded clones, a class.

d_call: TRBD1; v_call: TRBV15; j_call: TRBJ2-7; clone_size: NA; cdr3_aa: CATSRGTGGSYEQYF; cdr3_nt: TGTGCCACCAGCAGAGGGACAGGGGGATCCTACGAGCAGTACTTC
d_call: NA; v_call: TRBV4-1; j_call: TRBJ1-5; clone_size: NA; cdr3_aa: CASSPRDVDSNQPQHF; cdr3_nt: TGCGCCAGCAGCCCTCGGGACGTTGATAGCAATCAGCCCCAGCATTTT
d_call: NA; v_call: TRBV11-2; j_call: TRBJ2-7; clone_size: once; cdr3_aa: CASSLEEYEQYF; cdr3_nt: TGTGCCAGCAGCTTAGAGGAGTACGAGCAGTACTTC
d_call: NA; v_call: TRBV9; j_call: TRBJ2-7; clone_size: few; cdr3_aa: CASSVGNSNFAYEQYF; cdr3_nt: TGTGCCAGCAGCGTAGGGAACAGTAACTTTGCCTACGAGCAGTACTTC
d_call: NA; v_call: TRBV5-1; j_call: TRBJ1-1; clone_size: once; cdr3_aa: CASSLVAGSATEAFF; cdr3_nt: TGCGCCAGCAGCTTGGTGGCAGGGTCGGCCACTGAAGCTTTCTTT
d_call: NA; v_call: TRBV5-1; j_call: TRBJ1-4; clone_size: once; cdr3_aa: CASSLVAGGGLSNEKLFF; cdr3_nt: TGCGCCAGCAGCCTCGTCGCGGGGGGAGGGCTCAGTAATGAAAAACTGTTTTTT
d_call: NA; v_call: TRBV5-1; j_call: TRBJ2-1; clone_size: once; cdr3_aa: CASSLGRDYEQFF; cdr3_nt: TGCGCCAGCAGCTTGGGGCGGGACTATGAGCAGTTCTTC
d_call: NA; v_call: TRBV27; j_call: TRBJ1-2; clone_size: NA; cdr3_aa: CASNPLYGYTF; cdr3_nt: TGTGCCAGCAATCCCTTATATGGCTACACCTTC
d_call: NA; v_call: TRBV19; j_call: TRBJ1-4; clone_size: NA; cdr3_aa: CASSRQGLNEKLFF; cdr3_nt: TGTGCCAGTAGTCGGCAGGGGCTTAATGAAAAACTGTTTTTT
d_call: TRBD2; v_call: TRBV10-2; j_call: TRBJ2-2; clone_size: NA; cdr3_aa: CASSETGGQVGELFF; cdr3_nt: TGCGCCAGCAGTGAGACGGGGGGGCAGGTCGGGGAGCTGTTTTTT
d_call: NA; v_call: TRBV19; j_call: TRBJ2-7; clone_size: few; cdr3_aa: CASSIGQQAYEQYF; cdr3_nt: TGTGCCAGTAGTATAGGACAGCAAGCCTACGAGCAGTACTTC
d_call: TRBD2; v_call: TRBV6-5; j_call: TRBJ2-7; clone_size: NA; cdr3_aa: CASSLAGGGYEQYF; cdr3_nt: TGTGCCAGCTCCCTAGCGGGGGGAGGTTACGAGCAGTACTTC
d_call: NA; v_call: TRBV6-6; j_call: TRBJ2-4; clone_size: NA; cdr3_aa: CALRENIQYF; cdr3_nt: TGTGCCCTACGAGAAAACATTCAGTACTTC
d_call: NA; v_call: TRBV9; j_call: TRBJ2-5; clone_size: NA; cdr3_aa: CASSVDGRQETQYF; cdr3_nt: TGTGCCAGCAGCGTAGATGGTCGGCAAGAGACCCAGTACTTC
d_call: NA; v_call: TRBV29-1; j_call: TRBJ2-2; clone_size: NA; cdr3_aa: CSAHLSPPDSLNTGELFF; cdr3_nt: TGCAGCGCCCATCTTTCTCCACCGGACAGCTTAAACACCGGGGAGCTGTTTTTT
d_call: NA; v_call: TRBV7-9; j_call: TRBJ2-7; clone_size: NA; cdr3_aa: CASSPGPESYEQYF; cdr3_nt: TGTGCCAGCAGCCCCGGTCCCGAATCGTACGAGCAGTACTTC
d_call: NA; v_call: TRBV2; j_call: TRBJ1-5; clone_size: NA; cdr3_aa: CASSQTETHQPQHF; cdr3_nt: TGTGCCAGCAGTCAGACCGAAACTCATCAGCCCCAGCATTTT
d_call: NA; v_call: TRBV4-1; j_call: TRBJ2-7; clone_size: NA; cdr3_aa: CASSQDDGRRYEQYF; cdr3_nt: TGCGCCAGCAGCCAAGACGACGGCAGGCGCTACGAGCAGTACTTC
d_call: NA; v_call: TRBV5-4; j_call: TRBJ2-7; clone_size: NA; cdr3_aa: CASSPGRRTDSYEQYF; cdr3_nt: TGTGCCAGCAGTCCGGGTCGGCGGACCGACTCCTACGAGCAGTACTTC
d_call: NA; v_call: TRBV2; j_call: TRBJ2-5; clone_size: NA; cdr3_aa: CASSERFSETQYF; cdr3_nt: TGTGCCAGCAGTGAAAGGTTCTCAGAGACCCAGTACTTC
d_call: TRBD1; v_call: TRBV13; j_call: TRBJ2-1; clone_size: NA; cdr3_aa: CASSLDRGGNEQFF; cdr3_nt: TGTGCCAGCAGCTTAGACAGGGGCGGGAATGAGCAGTTCTTC
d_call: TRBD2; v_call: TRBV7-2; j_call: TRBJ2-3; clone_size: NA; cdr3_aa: CASSLVWGGRDTQYF; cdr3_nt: TGTGCCAGCAGCTTAGTTTGGGGGGGGAGAGATACGCAGTATTTT
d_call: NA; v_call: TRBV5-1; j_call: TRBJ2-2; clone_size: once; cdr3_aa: CASSLGGQAGAGELFF; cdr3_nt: TGCGCCAGCAGCTTGGGCGGACAAGCTGGGGCCGGGGAGCTGTTTTTT
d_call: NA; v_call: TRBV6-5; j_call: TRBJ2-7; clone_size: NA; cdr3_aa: CASSLTHPIDYEQYF; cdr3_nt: TGTGCCAGCAGTCTAACCCACCCGATAGACTACGAGCAGTACTTC
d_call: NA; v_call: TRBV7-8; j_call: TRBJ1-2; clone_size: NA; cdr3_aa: CASSLGQGYNYGYTF; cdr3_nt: TGTGCCAGCAGCTTGGGGCAGGGGTATAACTATGGCTACACCTTC
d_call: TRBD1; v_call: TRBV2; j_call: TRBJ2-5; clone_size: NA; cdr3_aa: CASRSFGQGMGETQYF; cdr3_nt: TGTGCCAGCAGATCATTCGGACAGGGGATGGGAGAGACCCAGTACTTC
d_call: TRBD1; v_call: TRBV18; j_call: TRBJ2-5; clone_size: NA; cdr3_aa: CASSPRQGATETQYF; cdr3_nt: TGTGCCAGCTCACCCCGACAGGGAGCTACGGAGACCCAGTACTTC
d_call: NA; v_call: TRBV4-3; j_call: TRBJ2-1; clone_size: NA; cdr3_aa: CASSQDFYTGGEQFF; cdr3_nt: TGCGCCAGCAGCCAAGATTTTTATACCGGGGGTGAGCAGTTCTTC
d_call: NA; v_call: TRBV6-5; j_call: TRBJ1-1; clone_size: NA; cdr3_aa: CASSYSPPLGSEAFF; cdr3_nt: TGTGCCAGCAGTTACTCTCCCCCTCTTGGGTCCGAAGCTTTCTTT
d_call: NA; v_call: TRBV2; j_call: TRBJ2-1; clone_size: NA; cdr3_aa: CASSEPGTEQFF; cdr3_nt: TGTGCCAGCAGTGAACCCGGGACTGAGCAGTTCTTC
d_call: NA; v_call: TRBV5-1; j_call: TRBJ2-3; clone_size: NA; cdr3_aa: CASSLGASSDTQYF; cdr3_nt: TGCGCCAGCAGCCTCGGGGCTAGCTCAGATACGCAGTATTTT
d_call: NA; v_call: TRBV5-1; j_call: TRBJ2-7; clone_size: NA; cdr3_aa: CASRAAGSYEQYF; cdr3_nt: TGCGCCAGCAGAGCGGCAGGATCCTACGAGCAGTACTTC
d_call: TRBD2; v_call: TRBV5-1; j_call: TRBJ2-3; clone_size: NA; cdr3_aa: CASSPPTSGGADTQYF; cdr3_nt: TGCGCCAGCAGCCCACCAACTAGCGGGGGGGCAGATACGCAGTATTTT
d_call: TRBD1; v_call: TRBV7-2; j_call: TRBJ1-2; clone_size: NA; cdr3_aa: CASSLEPGGSYGYTF; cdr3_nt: TGTGCCAGCAGCTTAGAACCAGGGGGTTCCTATGGCTACACCTTC
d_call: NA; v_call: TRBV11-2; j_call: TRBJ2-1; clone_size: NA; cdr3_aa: CASSPRTYSSYNEQFF; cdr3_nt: TGTGCCAGCAGCCCGAGGACGTACAGCTCCTACAATGAGCAGTTCTTC
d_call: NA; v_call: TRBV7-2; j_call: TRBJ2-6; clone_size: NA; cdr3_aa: CASSSPEAGANVLTF; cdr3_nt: TGTGCCAGCAGCTCCCCGGAGGCTGGGGCCAACGTCCTGACTTTC
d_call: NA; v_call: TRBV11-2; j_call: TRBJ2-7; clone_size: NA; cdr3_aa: CASSRARGPGPYEQYF; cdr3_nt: TGTGCCAGCAGCCGGGCGAGGGGCCCCGGGCCTTACGAGCAGTACTTC
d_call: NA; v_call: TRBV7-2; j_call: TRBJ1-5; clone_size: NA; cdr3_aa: CASSPGNQPQHF; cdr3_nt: TGTGCCAGCAGTCCTGGGAATCAGCCCCAGCATTTT
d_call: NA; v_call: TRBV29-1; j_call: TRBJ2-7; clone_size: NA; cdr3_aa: CSVVLGRGLAEQYF; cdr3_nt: TGCAGCGTCGTGCTGGGCCGCGGCCTCGCCGAGCAGTACTTC
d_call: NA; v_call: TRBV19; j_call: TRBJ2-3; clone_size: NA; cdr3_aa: CASSIVRGLGTDTQYF; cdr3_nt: TGTGCCAGTAGTATAGTACGGGGGCTAGGCACAGATACGCAGTATTTT
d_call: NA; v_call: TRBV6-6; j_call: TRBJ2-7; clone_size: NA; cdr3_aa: CASSYRAHSYEQYF; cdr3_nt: TGTGCCAGCAGTTACAGGGCCCACTCCTACGAGCAGTACTTC
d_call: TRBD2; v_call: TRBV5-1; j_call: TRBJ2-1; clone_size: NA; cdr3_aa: CASSLLAGGTYNEQFF; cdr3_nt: TGCGCCAGCAGCTTGCTAGCGGGGGGCACCTACAATGAGCAGTTCTTC
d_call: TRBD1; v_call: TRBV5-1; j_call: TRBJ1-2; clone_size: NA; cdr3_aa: CASSWDRNGYTF; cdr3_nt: TGCGCCAGCAGCTGGGACAGGAATGGCTACACCTTC
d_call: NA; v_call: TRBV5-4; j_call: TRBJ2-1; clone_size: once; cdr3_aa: CASSFDGEQFF; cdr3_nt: TGTGCCAGCAGCTTTGACGGGGAGCAGTTCTTC
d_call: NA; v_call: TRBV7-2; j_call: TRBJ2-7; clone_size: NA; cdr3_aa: CASSFSSQGNYEQYF; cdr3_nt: TGTGCCAGCAGCTTTAGCTCCCAGGGAAACTACGAGCAGTACTTC
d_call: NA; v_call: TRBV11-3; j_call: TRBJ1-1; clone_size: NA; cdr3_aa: CASSSDRRVAFF; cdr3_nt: TGTGCCAGCAGCTCCGACAGGCGGGTAGCTTTCTTT
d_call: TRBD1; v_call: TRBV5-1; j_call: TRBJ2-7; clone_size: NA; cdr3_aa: CASSATGGSLEQYF; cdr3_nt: TGCGCCAGCAGCGCGACAGGGGGGTCCCTCGAGCAGTACTTC
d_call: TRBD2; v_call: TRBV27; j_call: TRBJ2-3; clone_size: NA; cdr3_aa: CAIGGGPSGGTDTQYF; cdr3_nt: TGTGCAATTGGAGGGGGCCCTAGCGGGGGAACAGATACGCAGTATTTT
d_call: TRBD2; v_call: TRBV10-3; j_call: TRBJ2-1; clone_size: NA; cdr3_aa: CAIRTSGTSTYNEQFF; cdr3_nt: TGTGCCATCAGAACTAGCGGGACTAGCACCTACAATGAGCAGTTCTTC
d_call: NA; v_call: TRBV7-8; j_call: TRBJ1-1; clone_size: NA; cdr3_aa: CASSLVAGAAPGAMNTEAFF; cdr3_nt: TGTGCCAGCAGCTTAGTGGCGGGTGCAGCTCCAGGGGCCATGAACACTGAAGCTTTCTTT
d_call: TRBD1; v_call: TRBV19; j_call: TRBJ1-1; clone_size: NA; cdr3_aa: CASSREGLGTGLMRDTEAFF; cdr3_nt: TGTGCCAGTAGTAGGGAGGGCCTAGGGACAGGATTAATGCGGGACACTGAAGCTTTCTTT
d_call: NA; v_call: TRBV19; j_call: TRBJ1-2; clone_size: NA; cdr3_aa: CASSPGPLANYGYTF; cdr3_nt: TGTGCCAGTAGTCCTGGACCGTTAGCTAACTATGGCTACACCTTC
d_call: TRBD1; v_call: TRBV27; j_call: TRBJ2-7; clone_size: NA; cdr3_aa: CASSFPGQGFDEQYF; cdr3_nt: TGTGCCAGCAGTTTCCCGGGACAGGGTTTCGACGAGCAGTACTTC
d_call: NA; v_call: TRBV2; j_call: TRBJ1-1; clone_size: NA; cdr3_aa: CASSPGNTEAFF; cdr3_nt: TGTGCCAGCAGTCCGGGGAACACTGAAGCTTTCTTT